The text below deals with one T cell receptor beta chain. This sample is drawn from a study of patients and donors after allogeneic stem cell transplantation. In TCRdb, the RT-PCR reads were re-called with MiXCR into one record per CDR3 protein. The sample yields 150,000 to 200,000 distinct CDR3 sequences, 24% seen once. From germline, CDR1 is LGHDT and CDR2 YNNKEL (reference sequence). This CDR3 contains 15 residues. V shed 4 bases and J shed 4 bases, with 13 bases lying between them. V is TRBV3-1 and J is TRBJ2-2; D gene unclear. Material for sequencing was blood, either unsorted or a sorted T cell fraction (not recorded which). The clonotype was recovered from a human donor who was either an allogeneic HSCT recipient or a stem cell or donor lymphocyte infusion donor (not recorded which). It is not recorded whose cells these are; they may come from a transplant donor. This CDR3 reads CASSPRAALTGELFF. The CDR3 nucleotides are TGTGCCAGCAGCCCCCGGGCGGCCCTCACCGGGGAGCTGTTTTTT.